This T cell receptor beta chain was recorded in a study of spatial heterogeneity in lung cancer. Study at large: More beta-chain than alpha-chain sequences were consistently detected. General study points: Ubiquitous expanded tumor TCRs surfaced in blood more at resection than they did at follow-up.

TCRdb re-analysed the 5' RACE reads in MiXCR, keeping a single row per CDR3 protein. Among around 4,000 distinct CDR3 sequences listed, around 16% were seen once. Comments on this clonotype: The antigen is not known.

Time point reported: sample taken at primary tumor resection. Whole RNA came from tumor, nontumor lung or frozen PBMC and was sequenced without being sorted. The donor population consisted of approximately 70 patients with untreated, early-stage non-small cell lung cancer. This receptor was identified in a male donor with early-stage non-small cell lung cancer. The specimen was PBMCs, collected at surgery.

CDR3 sequence: CASRTSYEQYF. The CDR3 bases are TGTGCCAGCAGAACCAGCTACGAGCAGTACTTC. The chain links TRBV28 to TRBJ2-7; D not certain. V lost 6 bases, J lost 3 bases, and 6 bases lay in between. The CDR3 runs to 11 residues. The germline V gene has CDR1 MDHEN and CDR2 SYDVKM.